This T cell receptor beta chain came from a study of blood T cells in healthy people across ages. General study results and limits: Roughly linearly, TCR beta diversity per million T cells fell as age increased. Aged donors had fewer naive CD4+ cells and lower diversity than long-lived donors. The unsorted PBMCs prevented any conclusive comparison of naive versus antigen-experienced cells.

This CDR3 is 12 amino acids long. CDR1 is KGHSH, CDR2 LQKENI, per germline. Trimming removed 6 bases at V and 7 bases at J, with 13 bases between. Combining a sample-barcoded 5' primer with a J-beta primer mix, a second PCR ran for roughly 7 to 11 cycles. TCRdb re-called the 5' RACE reads with MiXCR, one entry per CDR3 protein. The data contain roughly 800,000 distinct CDR3 sequences, about a quarter of them seen just once; the ten biggest clones take up about 3%. With regard to this clonotype: Its matching antigen is unknown.

These data also featured in a second study, about T cells of mothers and their children.

Sequenced material: blood. This receptor was taken from a boy between 10 and 17 years old in good health. This chain joins TRBV18 and TRBJ2-7; D is possibly TRBD2 (6 bases). For the CDR3, the DNA is TGTGCCAGCTCCACCGGGGGAGAAGAGCAGTACTTC. Translated: CASSTGGEEQYF.